These 2 T cell receptor beta chains share one sample of origin, sequenced in a study of CD8 T cells in Susac syndrome. It was with random hexamers that about 0.45 to 1 ug RNA was reverse transcribed. Using its own MiXCR run on the immunoSEQ multiplex PCR reads, TCRdb lists one record per CDR3 protein. The sample records 150,000 to 200,000 distinct CDR3 sequences, roughly 95% being singletons. Sequenced sample: CD4+ T cells from PBMCs. These receptors all stem from a human donor in good health.

The table lists this clonotype with a few counts. V and J are TRBV10-3 and TRBJ2-3; no definite D call. The CDR3 spans 16 residues. Germline V gene data show CDR1 as ENHRY and CDR2 as SYGVKD. The V and J ends lost 0 bases and 4 bases respectively, with 14 bases between them. For the CDR3, the DNA is TGTGCCATCAGTGAGTCGACGGGTCCGGCCCCAGATACGCAGTATTTT. Translating it yields CAISESTGPAPDTQYF.

This chain links TRBV7-3 with TRBJ2-1; TRBD1 agrees at 8 bases. V dropped 3 bases and J dropped 4; count of bases not matched to a gene: 8. Germline V gives CDR1 SGHTA, CDR2 FQGTGA. This CDR3 is built from 16 residues. CDR3 bases: TGTGCCAGCAGCTTTACAGGGGGTAAAGAATACAATGAGCAGTTCTTC. Protein: CASSFTGGKEYNEQFF.